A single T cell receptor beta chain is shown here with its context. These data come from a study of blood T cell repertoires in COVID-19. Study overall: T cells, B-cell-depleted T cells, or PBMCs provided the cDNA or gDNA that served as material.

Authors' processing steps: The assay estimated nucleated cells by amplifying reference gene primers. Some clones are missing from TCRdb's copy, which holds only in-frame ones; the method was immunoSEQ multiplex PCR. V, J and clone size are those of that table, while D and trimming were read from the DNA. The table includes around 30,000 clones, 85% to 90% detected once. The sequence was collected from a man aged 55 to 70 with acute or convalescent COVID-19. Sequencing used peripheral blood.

Written as DNA, the CDR3 is TGTGCCAGCAGTTTTCAGGGGGCGCAATCCTACGAGCAGTACTTC. It translates to CASSFQGAQSYEQYF. The genes are TRBV28 and TRBJ2-7; TRBD1 agrees at 8 bases. V gave up 3 bases and J gave up 1 base; unmatched junction bases: 5. The CDR3 runs 15 residues. The germline V gene encodes CDR1 MDHEN and CDR2 SYDVKM.